This T cell receptor (beta chain) was sequenced for a study of cytomegalovirus exposure and HLA in healthy donors. Study outcomes and limitations: It was in a later analysis that TCR association rates were seen to vary by HLA locus, highest for DRB1 and lowest for HLA-C. Roughly even sequencing depth across donors was the assumption behind the presence/absence analyses. For most subjects, TCR beta sequences were reported to predict HLA-A and HLA-B alleles with accuracy. Information on immune exposure was restricted to one variable (CMV serostatus).

Comments on this clone: Its specificity is not known.

PCR involved 60 Vbeta and 13 Jbeta primers. Assay used: immunoSEQ multiplex PCR; TCRdb lists only in-frame clones, some missing. The table records some 120,000 clones, 76% of them present only once. This receptor was obtained from a woman in her forties in good health and CMV-seropositive. The sequenced material came from PBMCs.

The CDR3 DNA is TGTGCCAGTAGTACCCCACGTCAGCGGAACACTGAAGCTTTCTTT. Translating it yields CASSTPRQRNTEAFF. The rearrangement uses TRBV19 and TRBJ1-1; D is uncertain. This CDR3 spans 15 amino acids. The germline V gene has CDR1 LNHDA and CDR2 SQIVND (reference sequence). Trimming took 4 bases from V and 1 from J, leaving 13 bases between them.